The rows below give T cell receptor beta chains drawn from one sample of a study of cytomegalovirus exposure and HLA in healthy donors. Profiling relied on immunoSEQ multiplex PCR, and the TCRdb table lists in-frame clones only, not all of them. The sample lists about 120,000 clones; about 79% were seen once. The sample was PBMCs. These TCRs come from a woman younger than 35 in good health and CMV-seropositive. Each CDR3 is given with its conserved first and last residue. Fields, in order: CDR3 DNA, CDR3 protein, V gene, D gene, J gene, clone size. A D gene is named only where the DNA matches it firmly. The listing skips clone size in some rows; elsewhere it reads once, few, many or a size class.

CDR3 DNA: TGTGCCAGCAGGACGACTGGACTAGTCTACGAGCAGTACTTC
CDR3 protein: CASRTTGLVYEQYF
V gene: TRBV28
D gene: TRBD2
J gene: TRBJ2-7
clone size: -

CDR3 DNA: TGTGCCAGCAGCTTGGCAAGGATAGGGGTTCGGGTCAACTATGGCTACACCTTC
CDR3 protein: CASSLARIGVRVNYGYTF
V gene: TRBV7-9
D gene: -
J gene: TRBJ1-2
clone size: -

CDR3 DNA: TGTGCCAGCAGGCTAGCGGGGGGTCTCTACAATGAGCAGTTCTTC
CDR3 protein: CASRLAGGLYNEQFF
V gene: TRBV5-4
D gene: TRBD2
J gene: TRBJ2-1
clone size: -

CDR3 DNA: TGTGCCAGCAGTTATAAAGGTAGCGGGAGCCCCGGGGAGCTGTTTTTT
CDR3 protein: CASSYKGSGSPGELFF
V gene: TRBV6-6
D gene: TRBD2
J gene: TRBJ2-2
clone size: -

CDR3 DNA: TGCGCCAGCTGCTTGTGGACCCACAGGGACGAGCAGTACTTC
CDR3 protein: CASCLWTHRDEQYF
V gene: TRBV5-1
D gene: -
J gene: TRBJ2-7
clone size: few

CDR3 DNA: TGTGCCAGCAGCAAGACTAGCGGAGCGTCCTACGAGCAGTACTTC
CDR3 protein: CASSKTSGASYEQYF
V gene: TRBV5-4
D gene: TRBD2
J gene: TRBJ2-7
clone size: -

CDR3 DNA: TGTGCCAGCAGCTTGGCCGGGAGGGAAGAGACCCAGTACTTC
CDR3 protein: CASSLAGREETQYF
V gene: TRBV5-6
D gene: TRBD2
J gene: TRBJ2-5
clone size: -

CDR3 DNA: TGTGCCAGCAGCAGACGTTGGGTCCGGGAGTACGAGCAGTACTTC
CDR3 protein: CASSRRWVREYEQYF
V gene: TRBV16
D gene: -
J gene: TRBJ2-7
clone size: -

CDR3 DNA: TGTGCCACCCAAGTAACGTATCAGACAGGCGGCTACACCTTC
CDR3 protein: CATQVTYQTGGYTF
V gene: TRBV15
D gene: -
J gene: TRBJ1-2
clone size: -

CDR3 DNA: TGTGCCAGCAACCCAGGGGGTGCGAACACTGAAGCTTTCTTT
CDR3 protein: CASNPGGANTEAFF
V gene: TRBV2
D gene: TRBD1
J gene: TRBJ1-1
clone size: -

CDR3 DNA: TGTGCCAGAAGCTTGGAGGGCTCAGGGGGTAGAGCCAAAAACATTCAGTACTTC
CDR3 protein: CARSLEGSGGRAKNIQYF
V gene: TRBV5-3
D gene: TRBD1
J gene: TRBJ2-4
clone size: -

CDR3 DNA: TGCGCCAGCAGCCCGGGGACAGTCTCCTACAATGAGCAGTTCTTC
CDR3 protein: CASSPGTVSYNEQFF
V gene: TRBV5-1
D gene: TRBD1
J gene: TRBJ2-1
clone size: -

CDR3 DNA: TGTGCCAGCAGCTCGGTAGATACGCAGTATTTT
CDR3 protein: CASSSVDTQYF
V gene: TRBV7-9
D gene: -
J gene: TRBJ2-3
clone size: -

CDR3 DNA: TGTGCCAGTAAGAGGAATCCTTACAATGAGCAGTTCTTC
CDR3 protein: CASKRNPYNEQFF
V gene: TRBV6-5
D gene: -
J gene: TRBJ2-1
clone size: -

CDR3 DNA: TGTGCCAGCAGCCCGTACGACGGAGGCTCCTACGAGCAGTACTTC
CDR3 protein: CASSPYDGGSYEQYF
V gene: TRBV7-9
D gene: -
J gene: TRBJ2-7
clone size: -

CDR3 DNA: TGTGCCAGCAGCTTGCGGTCAGACACCGGGGAGCTGTTTTTT
CDR3 protein: CASSLRSDTGELFF
V gene: TRBV7-8
D gene: -
J gene: TRBJ2-2
clone size: few

CDR3 DNA: TGCGCCAGCAGCTTGGGGGACACTTACTCCTACGAGCAGTACTTC
CDR3 protein: CASSLGDTYSYEQYF
V gene: TRBV5-1
D gene: -
J gene: TRBJ2-7
clone size: -

CDR3 DNA: TGTGCCAGCAGTTTTGACGGGGAAAAACTGTTTTTT
CDR3 protein: CASSFDGEKLFF
V gene: TRBV6-5
D gene: -
J gene: TRBJ1-4
clone size: -

CDR3 DNA: TGTGCCAGTAGTCATCGGAGCATGAACACTGAAGCTTTCTTT
CDR3 protein: CASSHRSMNTEAFF
V gene: TRBV19
D gene: -
J gene: TRBJ1-1
clone size: once

CDR3 DNA: TGTGCCAGCAGCCCGAGCGGGAGGGCCTTCAGTGAGCAGTTCTTC
CDR3 protein: CASSPSGRAFSEQFF
V gene: TRBV7-3
D gene: TRBD2
J gene: TRBJ2-1
clone size: -

CDR3 DNA: TGCGCCAGCACCTGGACAGGGGGGCACGAGCAGTACTTC
CDR3 protein: CASTWTGGHEQYF
V gene: TRBV5-1
D gene: TRBD1
J gene: TRBJ2-7
clone size: -

CDR3 DNA: TGTGCCAGTTCCCAGACAGGGTACAATGAGCAGTTCTTC
CDR3 protein: CASSQTGYNEQFF
V gene: TRBV9
D gene: TRBD1
J gene: TRBJ2-1
clone size: -

CDR3 DNA: TGCGCCAGCAGCACGGGACAGGGCCCCAATCAGCCCCAGCATTTT
CDR3 protein: CASSTGQGPNQPQHF
V gene: TRBV5-1
D gene: TRBD1
J gene: TRBJ1-5
clone size: -

CDR3 DNA: TGCGCCAGTCGCCCCCGACAGGGGATCTTGGAGACCCAGTACTTC
CDR3 protein: CASRPRQGILETQYF
V gene: TRBV4-1
D gene: TRBD1
J gene: TRBJ2-5
clone size: -

CDR3 DNA: TGTGCCACCGAGGACAGGTCCCCCTATGGCTACACCTTC
CDR3 protein: CATEDRSPYGYTF
V gene: TRBV7-9
D gene: TRBD1
J gene: TRBJ1-2
clone size: -

CDR3 DNA: TGTGCCAGCAGCTTGCGGGACAGTAATGAAAAACTGTTTTTT
CDR3 protein: CASSLRDSNEKLFF
V gene: TRBV5-5
D gene: TRBD1
J gene: TRBJ1-4
clone size: -

CDR3 DNA: TGCGCCAGCAGCTTGGTTTCAGGGGCCCCTCCCGAGCAGTTCTTC
CDR3 protein: CASSLVSGAPPEQFF
V gene: TRBV5-1
D gene: -
J gene: TRBJ2-1
clone size: few

CDR3 DNA: TGTGCCAGTGGATTAGCGGGAGGCTCAGATACGCAGTATTTT
CDR3 protein: CASGLAGGSDTQYF
V gene: TRBV19
D gene: TRBD2
J gene: TRBJ2-3
clone size: -

CDR3 DNA: TGTGCCAGCAGTCAATACAGGGACGGGCAGCCCCAGCATTTT
CDR3 protein: CASSQYRDGQPQHF
V gene: TRBV28
D gene: -
J gene: TRBJ1-5
clone size: -

CDR3 DNA: TGTGCCAGCAGCGTCTCTAGCGGAAGCTCCTACAATGAGCAGTTCTTC
CDR3 protein: CASSVSSGSSYNEQFF
V gene: TRBV7-9
D gene: TRBD2
J gene: TRBJ2-1
clone size: -

CDR3 DNA: TGTGCCAGCAGCCCTCCCCCGGGGAGCTATGGCTACACCTTC
CDR3 protein: CASSPPPGSYGYTF
V gene: TRBV9
D gene: -
J gene: TRBJ1-2
clone size: -

CDR3 DNA: TGTGCCAGTAGCGGATCGGGACAGGGTAGCGAGCAGTACTTC
CDR3 protein: CASSGSGQGSEQYF
V gene: TRBV19
D gene: TRBD1
J gene: TRBJ2-7
clone size: once

CDR3 DNA: TGTGCCAGCAGTTACTCCGAGATCGGTTACGAGCAGTACTTC
CDR3 protein: CASSYSEIGYEQYF
V gene: TRBV6-5
D gene: -
J gene: TRBJ2-7
clone size: few

CDR3 DNA: TGTGCCAGCAGCTCAGAGACAGGTAATCAGCCCCAGCATTTT
CDR3 protein: CASSSETGNQPQHF
V gene: TRBV7-9
D gene: -
J gene: TRBJ1-5
clone size: -

CDR3 DNA: TGTGCCAGCAGTTACAGGGGCGTCCGAGGTAAGGAGCAGTACTTC
CDR3 protein: CASSYRGVRGKEQYF
V gene: TRBV6-5
D gene: -
J gene: TRBJ2-7
clone size: once

CDR3 DNA: TGTGCCAGCAGGGGGACTAGCGGGCCAACCGGGGAGCTGTTTTTT
CDR3 protein: CASRGTSGPTGELFF
V gene: TRBV5-6
D gene: TRBD2
J gene: TRBJ2-2
clone size: -

CDR3 DNA: TGTGCCAGCTCGGGGGGGGTGAACACTGAAGCTTTCTTT
CDR3 protein: CASSGGVNTEAFF
V gene: TRBV6-1
D gene: -
J gene: TRBJ1-1
clone size: -

CDR3 DNA: TGCGCCAGCAGCCAAGACGGAGGGGGCGAAAATCAGCCCCAGCATTTT
CDR3 protein: CASSQDGGGENQPQHF
V gene: TRBV4-1
D gene: TRBD1
J gene: TRBJ1-5
clone size: -

CDR3 DNA: TGTGCCAGCAGCCGTCCCGGGACATTCATGAACACTGAAGCTTTCTTT
CDR3 protein: CASSRPGTFMNTEAFF
V gene: TRBV7-9
D gene: -
J gene: TRBJ1-1
clone size: -

CDR3 DNA: TGCGCCAGCGGTGACTCGAGAGAAAAACTGTTTTTT
CDR3 protein: CASGDSREKLFF
V gene: TRBV10-1
D gene: -
J gene: TRBJ1-4
clone size: -

CDR3 DNA: TGTGCCAGCAGCCAAAATATCTTCCGGACAGGGGTAGAGACCCAGTACTTC
CDR3 protein: CASSQNIFRTGVETQYF
V gene: TRBV4-2
D gene: TRBD1
J gene: TRBJ2-5
clone size: -

CDR3 DNA: TGTGCCAGCAGCTTGGGGTGGGGACAGGAGGACTACAATGAGCAGTTCTTC
CDR3 protein: CASSLGWGQEDYNEQFF
V gene: TRBV5-6
D gene: TRBD1
J gene: TRBJ2-1
clone size: -

CDR3 DNA: TGTGCCAGCAGCACGAGGACAGGCACTGAAGCTTTCTTT
CDR3 protein: CASSTRTGTEAFF
V gene: TRBV9
D gene: TRBD1
J gene: TRBJ1-1
clone size: -

CDR3 DNA: TGTGCCAGTAGTATTCTAGCGTCGGAGACCCAGTACTTC
CDR3 protein: CASSILASETQYF
V gene: TRBV19
D gene: -
J gene: TRBJ2-5
clone size: -

CDR3 DNA: TGTGCCAGCAGCAGTGGAGGGAGAACAGATACGCAGTATTTT
CDR3 protein: CASSSGGRTDTQYF
V gene: TRBV28
D gene: -
J gene: TRBJ2-3
clone size: -

CDR3 DNA: TGTGCCAGTAGTCTCCTCCCGGAGGCCCTCGATACGCAGTATTTT
CDR3 protein: CASSLLPEALDTQYF
V gene: TRBV19
D gene: -
J gene: TRBJ2-3
clone size: -

CDR3 DNA: TGCGCCAGCAGCCTTAGAGGACAGGGGGCGACTCGGGGTAATTCACCCCTCCACTTT
CDR3 protein: CASSLRGQGATRGNSPLHF
V gene: TRBV5-1
D gene: TRBD1
J gene: TRBJ1-6
clone size: -

CDR3 DNA: TGTGCTCAGAGCGGGCCTAGCTCCTACGAGCAGTACTTC
CDR3 protein: CAQSGPSSYEQYF
V gene: TRBV2
D gene: -
J gene: TRBJ2-7
clone size: -

CDR3 DNA: TGTGCCAGCAGCAGCAGGGGACAGGGGAACACTGAAGCTTTCTTT
CDR3 protein: CASSSRGQGNTEAFF
V gene: TRBV5-4
D gene: TRBD1
J gene: TRBJ1-1
clone size: -

CDR3 DNA: TGTGCCAGCAGCCATATAGACAGGTCACACGGAAACACCATATATTTT
CDR3 protein: CASSHIDRSHGNTIYF
V gene: TRBV13
D gene: -
J gene: TRBJ1-3
clone size: -

CDR3 DNA: TGTGCCACCCCTAGCGGGAGCATTTACGAGCAGTACTTC
CDR3 protein: CATPSGSIYEQYF
V gene: TRBV27
D gene: TRBD2
J gene: TRBJ2-7
clone size: -

CDR3 DNA: TGTGCCACCTCTTCACTAGGGGAAAAACTGTTTTTT
CDR3 protein: CATSSLGEKLFF
V gene: TRBV18
D gene: -
J gene: TRBJ1-4
clone size: few

CDR3 DNA: TGTGCCTGGAGTGTACTCGATGAGCAGTTCTTC
CDR3 protein: CAWSVLDEQFF
V gene: TRBV30
D gene: -
J gene: TRBJ2-1
clone size: -

CDR3 DNA: TGTGCCAGCAGCTCGGGGGGCTACGAAAAACTGTTTTTT
CDR3 protein: CASSSGGYEKLFF
V gene: TRBV11-3
D gene: -
J gene: TRBJ1-4
clone size: -